The 29 T cell receptor beta chains listed next were all sequenced from one sample in a study of blood T cell repertoires in COVID-19. Repertoires were generated with immunoSEQ multiplex PCR, while TCRdb's copy carries only in-frame clones and drops some. The sample lists some 300,000 clones, about 87% occurring once. The sample comprised peripheral blood. The receptors derive from a woman between 50 and 59 years old with COVID-19, enrolled during active disease.

This clone was observed a single time. The chain employs TRBV7-2 and TRBJ1-5, with D unresolved. In germline, CDR1 is SGHTA, CDR2 FQGNSA. CDR3 size: 14 residues. V was pared by 3 bases and J by 11 bases, with 17 bases between. The CDR3 DNA reads as TGTGCCAGCAGCTTTTTTCAGCTCGACGGGTCCCAGCATTTT. Translation: CASSFFQLDGSQHF.

The rearrangement joins TRBV11-2 to TRBJ2-7; D gene unclear. Trimming pared 3 bases from V and 0 bases from J, leaving 12 bases between. The CDR3 extends over 15 amino acids. The germline V gene encodes CDR1 SGHAT and CDR2 FQNNGV. DNA of the CDR3: TGTGCCAGCAGCTTCGCTAGTGCTAGCTCCTACGAGCAGTACTTC. Amino acid sequence: CASSFASASSYEQYF.

The J gene is TRBJ2-1, the V gene TRBV5-1; 9 bases fit TRBD2. V was pared by 3 bases and J by 2 bases, with 9 bases of the junction left unmatched. CDR1 is SGHRS, CDR2 YFSETQ, per germline. The CDR3 has 17 amino acids. The CDR3 bases are TGCGCCAGCAGCTCCCCGGGTGCGGGAGGGCCCTACAATGAGCAGTTCTTC. It codes for CASSSPGAGGPYNEQFF.

This chain links TRBV11-2 with TRBJ1-3; D uncertain. The V gene lost 5 bases and the J gene lost 0 bases, with 11 bases spanning the gap. Germline CDR1 is SGHAT and CDR2 is FQNNGV. This CDR3 spans 15 amino acids. The CDR3 sequence is CASSPSSGSGNTIYF. CDR3 sequence (DNA): TGTGCCAGCAGCCCTTCGTCGGGCTCTGGAAACACCATATATTTT.

The genes are TRBV24-1 and TRBJ2-2, with D possibly matching TRBD1 (6 bases). The germline CDR1 and CDR2 sequences are KGHDR and SFDVKD. Trimming removed 1 base at V and 5 bases at J, with 19 bases between. The CDR3 loop spans 18 amino acids. The CDR3 here is CATSDFGQQGLLTGELFF. The CDR3, as DNA: TGTGCCACCAGTGATTTCGGCCAACAGGGTCTCTTGACCGGGGAGCTGTTTTTT.

About this clone: The same CDR3 also results from other DNA sequences found in this sample. The J gene is TRBJ1-2, the V gene TRBV5-8, with 8 bases matching TRBD1. Germline trimming cut 0 bases from V and 2 bases from J; bases unmatched to any gene: 0. This CDR3 spans 14 amino acids. Germline values: CDR1 SGHTS, CDR2 YDEGEE. The DNA for the CDR3 is TGTGCCAGCAGCTTGGGGACAGGGAACTATGGCTACACCTTC. It is translated as CASSLGTGNYGYTF.

This rearrangement joins TRBV2 to TRBJ1-3, with TRBD1 matching 9 bases. The V gene's germline CDR1 is SNHLY and CDR2 FYNNEI. The CDR3 sequence is 15 residues long. Trimming took 8 bases from V and 3 from J; bases not matched to a gene: 8. The CDR3, as DNA: TGTGCCAGCGTCACAGGGGGCGCGGGTGGAAACACCATATATTTT. Protein product: CASVTGGAGGNTIYF. The variable domain in full, with the rest retrieved from reference TRBV2 and TRBJ1-3, is EPEVTQTPSHQVTQMGQEVILRCVPISNHLYFYWYRQILGQKVEFLVSFYNNEISEKSEIFDDQFSVERPDGSNFTLKIRSTKLEDSAMYFCASVTGGAGGNTIYFGEGSWLTVV.

This chain uses TRBV28 with TRBJ1-2, with D unclear. CDR1 MDHEN and CDR2 SYDVKM come from the germline V gene. Trimming cost V 3 bases and J 0 bases, with 5 bases left between them. The CDR3 is made up of 13 amino acids. Written as DNA, the CDR3 is TGTGCCAGCAGTTTCCTAGCTAACTATGGCTACACCTTC. Its translation is CASSFLANYGYTF.

This clone has just one count. The chain couples TRBV11-2 to TRBJ2-5; TRBD2 matches at 9 bases. Germline CDR1 is SGHAT and CDR2 is FQNNGV. After removal of 2 bases from V and 2 bases from J, the junction contained 6 bases not matched to a gene. This CDR3 is 16 amino acids long. CDR3 protein: CASSLRAGGRQETQYF. For the CDR3, the DNA is TGTGCCAGCAGCTTACGAGCGGGAGGAAGGCAAGAGACCCAGTACTTC.

Here the CDR3 DNA reads TGTGCCAGCAGCCCGGGGGGACAGGGGTACAATCAGCCCCAGCATTTT. Residues: CASSPGGQGYNQPQHF. The chain links TRBV7-8 to TRBJ1-5; 10 bases are a match to TRBD1. The CDR3 is 16 residues long. V dropped 5 bases and J dropped 3; count of bases not matched to a gene: 7. CDR1 is SGHVS and CDR2 is FQNEAQ in the germline V gene. The full variable domain, its missing parts supplied by reference TRBV7-8 and TRBJ1-5, is GAGVSQSPRYKVAKRGQDVALRCDPISGHVSLFWYQQALGQGPEFLTYFQNEAQLDKSGLPSDRFFAERPEGSVSTLKIQRTQQEDSAVYLCASSPGGQGYNQPQHFGDGTRLSIL.

The chain carries TRBV7-9 and TRBJ1-3; 7 bases align to TRBD1. This CDR3 has 15 amino acids. Germline loops: CDR1 SEHNR, CDR2 FQNEAQ (reference sequence). V lost 0 bases, J lost 5 bases, and 4 bases stayed unmatched. The CDR3 sequence: CASSLAGQHRNTIYF. CDR3 DNA: TGTGCCAGCAGCTTAGCGGGACAGCACAGAAACACCATATATTTT.

The gene calls are TRBV7-6 and TRBJ2-5, with TRBD1 matching over 9 bases. The V gene's germline CDR1 is SGHVS and CDR2 FNYEAQ. The CDR3 runs 15 residues. The junction had 6 bases not matched to a gene; V was cut back by 5 bases and J by 2 bases. CDR3 bases: TGTGCCAGCAGCCCCGGGACAGGGTGGCAAGAGACCCAGTACTTC. Translating it yields CASSPGTGWQETQYF.

V gene TRBV5-1 combines with J gene TRBJ2-5, with D possibly being TRBD2 (6 bases). Trimming took off 0 bases at V and 5 bases at J, with 14 bases between the two ends. This CDR3 comprises 15 residues. Germline lookup yields CDR1 SGHRS and CDR2 YFSETQ. The CDR3 sequence is CASSLGRGDRETQYF. Written as DNA, the CDR3 is TGCGCCAGCAGCTTGGGGAGGGGCGATCGGGAGACCCAGTACTTC.

The chain joins TRBV27 to TRBJ1-2; 7 nucleotides agree with TRBD1. V lost 2 bases and J lost 7; bases outside the gene matches: 7. The germline V gene encodes CDR1 MNHEY and CDR2 SMNVEV (reference sequence). The CDR3 loop spans 14 amino acids. Here the CDR3 reads CASSLSDRVGGYTF. DNA for the CDR3: TGTGCCAGCAGTTTAAGCGACAGGGTGGGTGGCTACACCTTC.

The chain employs TRBV4-1 and TRBJ1-6, with D unresolved. The CDR3 length is 19 residues. Looked up from germline, CDR1 is MGHRA and CDR2 is YSYEKL. The V end lost 0 bases, the J end lost 3 bases, and 18 bases lay between the germline ends. CDR3 region: CASSQDLAGVSFYNSPLHF. In DNA form, the CDR3 reads TGCGCCAGCAGCCAAGATCTTGCCGGGGTGAGCTTCTATAATTCACCCCTCCACTTT.

The chain carries TRBV6-2 or TRBV6-3 and TRBJ1-2; tentatively, D is TRBD1 (5 bases). The CDR3 loop spans 15 amino acids. Trimming shortened V by 6 bases and J by 8 bases, and 22 bases separated the two germline ends. Germline V lookup: CDR1 MNHEY, CDR2 SVGEGT. CDR3: CASSTAGLGRGGYTF. For the CDR3, the DNA is TGTGCCAGCAGCACGGCGGGACTTGGTAGGGGCGGCTACACCTTC.

This clone appeared once. CDR3 sequence reads: CASSQGQGLSYEQYF. The CDR3 coding sequence is TGTGCCAGCAGCCAGGGACAGGGTCTTTCCTACGAGCAGTACTTC. This sequence joins TRBV7-7 and TRBJ2-7, with TRBD1 matching 9 bases. Trimming removed 5 bases from V and 1 base from J; junction bases left unmatched: 6. Germline loops: CDR1 SSHAT, CDR2 FNYEAQ (reference sequence). CDR3 length: 15 residues.

The chain recombines TRBV4-1 with TRBJ1-6; possible D gene TRBD1, 5 bases. V lost 0 bases and J lost 5, with 14 bases in between. CDR1 MGHRA and CDR2 YSYEKL come from the germline V gene. The CDR3 contains 17 residues. CDR3 sequence: CASSQDPQGTDNSPLHF. The CDR3, as DNA: TGCGCCAGCAGCCAAGATCCCCAGGGTACCGATAATTCACCCCTCCACTTT.

The V call is TRBV29-1, the J call TRBJ2-7, with D unresolved. This CDR3 is 11 amino acids long. Looked up from germline, CDR1 is SQVTM and CDR2 is ANQGSEA. Trimming left V 1 base short and J 3 bases short, with 4 bases between. The CDR3 spells CSVEVSYEQYF. The CDR3 nucleotides are TGCAGCGTTGAAGTCAGCTACGAGCAGTACTTC.

The J gene is TRBJ1-2, the V gene TRBV4-2; 10 nucleotides align to TRBD1. The V segment lost 2 bases and the J segment 6 bases; nucleotides outside the gene matches: 12. Germline V lookup: CDR1 LGHNA, CDR2 YNFKEQ. This CDR3 has 17 residues. This CDR3 reads CASSQHPGTGDYHGYTF. In DNA form, the CDR3 reads TGTGCCAGCAGCCAACACCCCGGGACAGGGGATTACCATGGCTACACCTTC.

The chain recombines TRBV7-8 with TRBJ1-1; maybe TRBD1 (5 bases). Germline V gene sequence: CDR1 SGHVS, CDR2 FQNEAQ. V was shortened by 4 bases and J by 0 bases, with 9 bases between the two germline ends. The CDR3 loop spans 14 amino acids. The CDR3 protein is CASSSTVMNTEAFF. In DNA, the CDR3 is TGTGCCAGCAGCTCGACAGTAATGAACACTGAAGCTTTCTTT.

This chain links TRBV19 with TRBJ2-7; 9 bases fit TRBD1. Germline V lookup: CDR1 LNHDA, CDR2 SQIVND (reference sequence). The V gene end was trimmed by 8 bases and the J gene end by 7 bases; junction bases not matched to a gene: 15. The CDR3 is 15 amino acids. For the CDR3, the DNA is TGTGCCAGTCGTGATAATAACAGGGGGCTTGCGGAGCAGTACTTC. Translation gives CASRDNNRGLAEQYF.

This clone has just a few counts. The chain couples TRBV7-3 to TRBJ2-1; 8 bases align to TRBD1. CDR1 is SGHTA, CDR2 FQGTGA, per germline. V shed 1 base and J 7 bases; nucleotides not matched to a gene: 6. The CDR3 is made up of 15 amino acids. The CDR3 region is CASSLRTGSRNEQFF. CDR3 coding DNA: TGTGCCAGCAGCTTAAGGACAGGGTCCCGAAATGAGCAGTTCTTC.

V is TRBV30 and J is TRBJ2-3; 7 bases are shared with TRBD1. The V gene end was trimmed by 5 bases and the J gene end by 9 bases; junction bases not matched to a gene: 8. Germline V CDR1 and CDR2: GTSNPN, SVGIG (reference sequence). This CDR3 contains 12 residues. The CDR3: CAWEWGQRTQYF. CDR3 DNA: TGTGCCTGGGAGTGGGGACAGCGCACGCAGTATTTT.

The chain uses TRBV6-5 and TRBJ1-5; 7 bases fit TRBD1. V shed 5 bases and J 2 bases; nucleotides not matched to a gene: 6. The germline V gene has CDR1 MNHEY and CDR2 SVGAGI. This CDR3 contains 15 residues. CDR3 nucleotide sequence: TGTGCCAGCAGTAGACAGGGTAGGGGCAATCAGCCCCAGCATTTT. This codes for CASSRQGRGNQPQHF.

This chain links TRBV5-1 with TRBJ2-2; D is ambiguous. The CDR3 contains 13 residues. V lost 1 base and J lost 2, with 3 bases in between. Germline assignment: CDR1 SGHRS and CDR2 YFSETQ. CDR3 in amino acids: CASSLQNTGELFF. As DNA, the CDR3 is TGCGCCAGCAGCTTGCAAAACACCGGGGAGCTGTTTTTT.

This clone was found once. The chain carries TRBV30 and TRBJ2-1; tentative D call: TRBD2 (6 bases). In germline, CDR1 is GTSNPN, CDR2 SVGIG (reference sequence). This CDR3 comprises 12 residues. The V and J ends lost 2 bases and 9 bases respectively, with 11 bases between them. CDR3 in amino acids: CAWSSLSGEQFF. The CDR3 DNA sequence: TGTGCCTGGAGTTCCCTTAGCGGTGAGCAGTTCTTC. Filled out from reference TRBV30 and TRBJ2-1, the complete variable domain reads SQTIHQWPATLVQPVGSPLSLECTVEGTSNPNLYWYRQAAGRGLQLLFYSVGIGQISSEVPQNLSASRPQDRQFILSSKKLLLSDSGFYLCAWSSLSGEQFFGPGTRLTVL.

The chain carries TRBV7-9 and TRBJ1-2, with no clear D. The CDR3 covers 15 residues. Germline V CDR1 and CDR2: SEHNR, FQNEAQ (reference sequence). V shed 1 base and J shed 4 bases, with 13 bases lying between them. The CDR3, as DNA: TGTGCCAGCAGCTTAGGCCGGGGAGAAGTCTATGGCTACACCTTC. Protein: CASSLGRGEVYGYTF.

V is TRBV19 and J is TRBJ2-3; 10 bases are shared with TRBD2. Losses at the gene ends were 4 bases for V and 1 base for J; bases not matched to a gene: 5. This CDR3 is 16 amino acids long. Germline loops: CDR1 LNHDA, CDR2 SQIVND (reference sequence). Here the CDR3 DNA reads TGTGCCAGTAGTAACCCCGGGACTAGCGGCACAGATACGCAGTATTTT. Amino acids: CASSNPGTSGTDTQYF. Variable domain in full (rest from reference TRBV19 and TRBJ2-3): DGGITQSPKYLFRKEGQNVTLSCEQNLNHDAMYWYRQDPGQGLRLIYYSQIVNDFQKGDIAEGYSVSREKKESFPLTVTSAQKNPTAFYLCASSNPGTSGTDTQYFGPGTRLTVL.